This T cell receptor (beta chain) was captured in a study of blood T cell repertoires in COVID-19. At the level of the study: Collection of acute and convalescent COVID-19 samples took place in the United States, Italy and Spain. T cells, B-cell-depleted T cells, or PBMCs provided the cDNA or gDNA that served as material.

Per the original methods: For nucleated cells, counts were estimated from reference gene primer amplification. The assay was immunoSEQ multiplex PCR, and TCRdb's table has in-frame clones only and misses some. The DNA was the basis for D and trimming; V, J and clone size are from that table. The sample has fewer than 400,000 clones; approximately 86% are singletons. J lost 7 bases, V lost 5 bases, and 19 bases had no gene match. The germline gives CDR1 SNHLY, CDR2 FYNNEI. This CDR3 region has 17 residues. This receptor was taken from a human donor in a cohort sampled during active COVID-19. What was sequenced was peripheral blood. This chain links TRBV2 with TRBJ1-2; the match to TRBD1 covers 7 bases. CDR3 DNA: TGTGCCAGCAGTCGAACATCAACTATACAAGGGGGCAGTGGCTACACCTTC. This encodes CASSRTSTIQGGSGYTF.